Following are 25 T cell receptor beta chains from one sample sequenced in a study of regulatory T cells in long-lasting Graves disease. The authors built TCR beta libraries using iRepertoire HTBI primers and Arm-PCR of CDR3 regions. TCRdb re-called the multiplex PCR reads through MiXCR, storing one row per CDR3 protein. The sample consists of some 450,000 distinct CDR3 sequences, 23% of them appearing once. Time point noted: persistent/refractory GD, antithyroid drugs over 5 years with positive TRAb. Following extraction of RNA from PBMCs, that RNA was used to make the TCR library. The material was peripheral blood mononuclear cells (PBMCs), obtained when the disease was refractory, from a patient treated with antithyroid drugs. All receptors come from a female donor with Graves disease.

Note on this clonotype: A read error may be the cause here, since a much bigger clone is one base away. The CDR3 reads CASSSAPGTQYF. CDR3 DNA: TGTGCCAGCAGCTCGGCCCCGGGGACCCAGTACTTC. The chain links TRBV7-9 to TRBJ2-5; no clear D. Trimming removed 4 bases from V and 7 bases from J, with 10 bases in between. Looked up from germline, CDR1 is SEHNR and CDR2 is FQNEAQ (reference sequence). The CDR3 consists of 12 residues. Full variable domain (missing parts from reference TRBV7-9 and TRBJ2-5): DTGVSQNPRHKITKRGQNVTFRCDPISEHNRLYWYRQTLGQGPEFLTYFQNEAQLEKSRLLSDRFSAERPKGSFSTLEIQRTEQGDSAMYLCASSSAPGTQYFGPGTRLLVL.

This clonotype was detected many times. This sequence joins TRBV28 and TRBJ2-7, with 8 bases matching TRBD2. The CDR3 has 14 residues. In germline, CDR1 is MDHEN, CDR2 SYDVKM. V dropped 2 bases and J dropped 2; count of bases not matched to a gene: 2. Here the CDR3 DNA reads TGTGCCAGCAGTTTACGGCGGGAGGCCTACGAGCAGTACTTC. This sequence encodes CASSLRREAYEQYF.

In this sample, this clonotype turned up a few times. DNA for the CDR3: TGTGCCAGTAGTGATCCCAGGGGGAAGACCTACGAGCAGTACTTC. This codes for CASSDPRGKTYEQYF. This sequence joins TRBV19 and TRBJ2-7, with 7 bases matching TRBD1. The ends lost 5 bases at V and 2 bases at J; junction bases unmatched: 9. This CDR3 contains 15 residues. CDR1 LNHDA and CDR2 SQIVND come from the germline V gene (reference sequence).

This clonotype was seen a few times. V usage is TRBV7-6 and J usage is TRBJ2-5, with D perhaps TRBD1 (6 bases). This CDR3 is 14 amino acids long. V lost 5 bases and J lost 5, with 15 bases in between. The germline V gene has CDR1 SGHVS and CDR2 FNYEAQ. CDR3 sequence (DNA): TGTGCCAGCAGCCCTTCGACAGGTTTGGAGACCCAGTACTTC. It is translated as CASSPSTGLETQYF.

This clonotype was seen repeatedly, ten times or more. The V call is TRBV6-1, the J call TRBJ2-7, with TRBD2 matching over 16 bases. Germline CDR1 and CDR2: MNHNS and SASEGT. The CDR3 has 18 residues. V lost 7 bases, J lost 6 bases, and 15 bases stayed unmatched. DNA for the CDR3: TGTGCCAGCAACCGGGGACTAGCGGGAGGGCCAGGAGTGAGCGAGCAGTACTTC. Protein sequence: CASNRGLAGGPGVSEQYF.

This clonotype appeared a few times. The chain joins TRBV14 to TRBJ1-1; 7 bases map to TRBD1. The CDR3 has 17 residues. Trimming took 3 bases from V and 0 from J; bases not matched to a gene: 10. CDR1 and CDR2 from the germline V gene are SGHDN and FVKESK. For the CDR3, the DNA is TGTGCCAGCAGCCACCCTATCCGGCAGGGGGTGAACACTGAAGCTTTCTTT. It specifies CASSHPIRQGVNTEAFF.

This clonotype occurred a few times. The rearrangement joins TRBV5-6 to TRBJ1-5, with TRBD1 matching 9 bases. Per the germline V gene, CDR1 is SGHDT and CDR2 is YYEEEE. The junction had 7 bases not matched to a gene; V was cut back by 0 bases and J by 3 bases. CDR3 length equals 17 residues. This chain's CDR3 is CASSLAGQGSTNQPQHF. The CDR3 DNA reads as TGTGCCAGCAGCTTGGCGGGACAGGGCTCTACCAATCAGCCCCAGCATTTT. Filled out from reference TRBV5-6 and TRBJ1-5, the complete variable domain reads DAGVTQSPTHLIKTRGQQVTLRCSPKSGHDTVSWYQQALGQGPQFIFQYYEEEERQRGNFPDRFSGHQFPNYSSELNVNALLLGDSALYLCASSLAGQGSTNQPQHFGDGTRLSIL.

The chain is built from TRBV5-1 and TRBJ1-1, with TRBD1 matching 8 bases. The CDR3 contains 14 residues. From germline, CDR1 is SGHRS and CDR2 YFSETQ. V gave up 4 bases and J gave up 4 bases; unmatched junction bases: 6. CDR3 coding DNA: TGCGCCAGCAGCATTCGGACAGGGAGCACTGAAGCTTTCTTT. Residues: CASSIRTGSTEAFF.

In this sample, this clonotype turned up a few times. The V call is TRBV20-1, the J call TRBJ1-5; D possibly corresponds to TRBD1 (6 bases). The V end lost 2 bases, the J end lost 3 bases, and 11 bases lay between the germline ends. This CDR3 spans 14 amino acids. Germline V gives CDR1 DFQATT, CDR2 SNEGSKA (reference sequence). The CDR3 reads CSARWNRVNQPQHF. The DNA of the CDR3 is TGCAGTGCTAGATGGAACAGGGTCAATCAGCCCCAGCATTTT.

V gene TRBV20-1 combines with J gene TRBJ2-2; 7 bases are a match to TRBD1. The CDR3 spans 16 residues. V lost 1 base and J lost 2; bases outside the gene matches: 7. Germline loops: CDR1 DFQATT, CDR2 SNEGSKA (reference sequence). The CDR3 reads CSARVAGTVNTGELFF. The CDR3 coding sequence is TGCAGTGCTAGAGTAGCCGGGACAGTCAACACCGGGGAGCTGTTTTTT.

A note on this clonotype: One base away lies a much larger clone, so this may be a sequencing read error. The V gene is TRBV24-1, the J gene TRBJ1-2, with D possibly matching TRBD1 (5 bases). The CDR3 consists of 14 residues. Germline CDR1 is KGHDR and CDR2 is SFDVKD. This CDR3 reads CATSDLDSLYGCTF. CDR3 nucleotide sequence: TGTGCCACCAGTGATTTGGACAGCCTCTATGGCTGCACCTTC.

The chain uses TRBV6-2 or TRBV6-3 and TRBJ2-3; 12 bases map to TRBD2. The CDR3 extends over 15 amino acids. Trimming cost V 5 bases and J 4 bases; bases outside gene matches: 4. Germline lookup yields CDR1 MNHEY and CDR2 SVGEGT. In DNA form, the CDR3 reads TGTGCCAGCAGTGATGGGACTAGCGGGTCAGATACGCAGTATTTT. It specifies CASSDGTSGSDTQYF.

This clonotype was recorded many times. The CDR3 spells CASSNRGLTEAFF. The CDR3 region has the DNA TGTGCCAGCAGTAACAGGGGGCTCACTGAAGCTTTCTTT. The chain uses TRBV2 and TRBJ1-1; 9 positions agree with TRBD1. The CDR3 totals 13 residues. Germline assignment: CDR1 SNHLY and CDR2 FYNNEI. V trimming: 5 bases; J trimming: 4 bases; junction bases outside the gene matches: 2.

This clonotype has more than one count but fewer than ten. The chain recombines TRBV28 with TRBJ2-1; D gene uncertain. The CDR3 covers 12 residues. Per the germline V gene, CDR1 is MDHEN and CDR2 is SYDVKM. With 10 bases removed from V and 6 bases from J, the gap between germline ends came to 13 bases. CDR3 sequence: CATHDTRNEQFF. In nucleotides, the CDR3 is TGTGCCACCCACGACACCCGCAATGAGCAGTTCTTC. The complete variable domain, with remaining parts taken from reference TRBV28 and TRBJ2-1, reads DVKVTQSSRYLVKRTGEKVFLECVQDMDHENMFWYRQDPGLGLRLIYFSYDVKMKEKGDIPEGYSVSREKKERFSLILESASTNQTSMYLCATHDTRNEQFFGPGTRLTVL.

This clonotype showed up many times. The chain links TRBV7-2 to TRBJ2-5; D is possibly TRBD1 (6 bases). Germline V lookup: CDR1 SGHTA, CDR2 FQGNSA. V lost 3 bases to trimming and J lost 1 base, with 9 bases between them. The CDR3 covers 14 residues. The CDR3 sequence is CASSFEGGQETQYF. The CDR3 nucleotides are TGTGCCAGCAGCTTTGAAGGGGGCCAAGAGACCCAGTACTTC.

The chain has TRBV5-5 and TRBJ1-6; TRBD1 matches at 9 bases. Germline CDR1 SGHKS, CDR2 YYEKEE (reference sequence). This CDR3 is 15 amino acids long. V lost 2 bases to trimming and J lost 4 bases; unmatched junction nucleotides: 1. CDR3: CASSFGTGYNSPLHF. CDR3 bases: TGTGCCAGCAGCTTTGGGACAGGGTATAATTCACCCCTCCACTTT.

The chain has TRBV29-1 and TRBJ2-1; TRBD2 aligns across 8 bases. V lost 5 bases, J lost 4 bases, and 22 bases stayed unmatched. The CDR3 length is 19 residues. Germline V gene data show CDR1 as SQVTM and CDR2 as ANQGSEA. In DNA, the CDR3 is TGCAGCGTTTATTTCTTATCCCAACTAGCGGAGGGGGATTACAATGAGCAGTTCTTC. Residues: CSVYFLSQLAEGDYNEQFF.

This clonotype appeared once. The J gene is TRBJ2-2, the V gene TRBV14; 8 bases fit TRBD2. CDR1 is SGHDN and CDR2 is FVKESK in the germline V gene. The length of the CDR3 is 17 residues. With V trimmed by 5 bases and J by 5 bases, 13 bases remained unmatched. DNA for the CDR3: TGTGCCAGCAGCGGAATTCTTGCGGGAGGACCTACCGGGGAGCTGTTTTTT. Residues: CASSGILAGGPTGELFF.

This clonotype showed up many times. The chain carries TRBV2 and TRBJ1-1; D is uncertain. The CDR3 length is 12 residues. Trimming left V 1 base short and J 10 bases short, with 10 bases between. The germline CDR1 and CDR2 sequences are SNHLY and FYNNEI. CDR3 DNA: TGTGCCAGCAGTGAAGGTGACAAATCAGCTTTCTTT. The encoded protein is CASSEGDKSAFF.

The rearrangement uses TRBV19 and TRBJ1-2; 10 nucleotides align to TRBD1. Looked up from germline, CDR1 is LNHDA and CDR2 is SQIVND (reference sequence). CDR3 length: 13 amino acids. Trimming cost V 4 bases and J 7 bases; bases outside gene matches: 3. The CDR3 region is CASSSRDRGGYTF. The DNA for the CDR3 is TGTGCCAGTAGTAGCCGGGACAGGGGTGGCTACACCTTC.

In this sample, this clonotype turned up a few times. V gene TRBV6-1 combines with J gene TRBJ2-5; 7 bases match TRBD1. This CDR3 spans 14 amino acids. The germline CDR1 and CDR2 sequences are MNHNS and SASEGT. J gave up 3 bases and V 8 bases, and 9 bases lay outside the gene matches. CDR3 amino acids: CASEGVTGKETQYF. The CDR3 nucleotides are TGTGCCAGCGAGGGGGTGACAGGGAAAGAGACCCAGTACTTC.

A few counts support this clonotype. The rearrangement links TRBV18 to TRBJ1-1, with 11 bases identical to TRBD1. V lost 3 bases, J lost 5 bases, and 5 bases stayed unmatched. The CDR3 is 15 amino acids. Germline lookup yields CDR1 KGHSH and CDR2 LQKENI. This chain's CDR3 is CASSPLGTGGTEAFF. For the CDR3, the DNA is TGTGCCAGCTCACCCCTTGGGACAGGGGGAACTGAAGCTTTCTTT. The full variable domain, with the rest looked up from reference TRBV18 and TRBJ1-1, is NAGVMQNPRHLVRRRGQEARLRCSPMKGHSHVYWYRQLPEEGLKFMVYLQKENIIDESGMPKERFSAEFPKEGPSILRIQQVVRGDSAAYFCASSPLGTGGTEAFFGQGTRLTVV.

The chain couples TRBV2 to TRBJ2-2; possibly TRBD1 for D (5 bases). The CDR3 length is 13 residues. Germline loops: CDR1 SNHLY, CDR2 FYNNEI. Between the trimmed V and J ends, which lost 8 bases and 0 bases, there was a span of 7 bases. The CDR3 reads CASYRTNTGELFF. Here the CDR3 DNA reads TGTGCCAGCTACAGGACGAACACCGGGGAGCTGTTTTTT.

On this clonotype itself: A much larger clone differs from this one at a single base, so this may be a read error. V gene TRBV28 combines with J gene TRBJ1-2; no definite D call. This CDR3 comprises 13 residues. Trimming took off 7 bases at V and 8 bases at J, with 17 bases between the two ends. The germline V gene encodes CDR1 MDHEN and CDR2 SYDVKM. CDR3 DNA: TGTGCCAGCAATTTGGCGGGAGGGAGCGGCTACACCTTC. Protein: CASNLAGGSGYTF.

This clonotype was detected ten times or more. The rearrangement links TRBV28 to TRBJ2-7, with 10 bases aligning to TRBD2. This CDR3 has 12 residues. In germline, CDR1 is MDHEN, CDR2 SYDVKM. The J segment lost 4 bases and the V segment lost 8 bases, leaving 2 bases of the junction unmatched. In DNA form, the CDR3 reads TGTGCCAGCCTAGCGGGAGAGTACGAGCAGTACTTC. Translation: CASLAGEYEQYF.